This T cell receptor (beta chain) was profiled in a study of T cells in Graves' hyperthyroidism and ophthalmopathy. Across the study: At initial diagnosis, before any treatment had begun, peripheral blood was obtained.

The TCR beta CDR3 regions underwent amplification using RNA transcripts as the source. During a first-round RT-PCR of the TCR CDR3, the HTBI primer set was used. A single record per CDR3 protein comes from TCRdb applying MiXCR to the multiplex PCR reads. The table includes around 200,000 distinct CDR3 sequences, over 15% detected once. This clonotype was observed a few times. Patients showing uncontrolled infection, other autoimmune disease, pregnancy or lactation were ineligible. Out of 10 ml of fresh peripheral blood came the PBMCs. What was sequenced was blood. The sequence came from a woman aged 50 to 65 with Graves' hyperthyroidism.

The CDR3 protein is CASSLEVRSVRPNYGYTF. In DNA form, the CDR3 reads TGTGCCAGCAGCTTGGAGGTCAGAAGTGTTAGGCCTAACTATGGCTACACCTTC. The chain links TRBV5-4 to TRBJ1-2; D gene unclear. The CDR3 loop spans 18 amino acids. V lost 0 bases and J 0 bases, leaving 18 bases between the germline ends. CDR1 and CDR2 (germline): SGHNT, YYREEE (reference sequence). The full variable domain, completed using reference TRBV5-4 and TRBJ1-2, is ETGVTQSPTHLIKTRGQQVTLRCSSQSGHNTVSWYQQALGQGPQFIFQYYREEENGRGNFPPRFSGLQFPNYSSELNVNALELDDSALYLCASSLEVRSVRPNYGYTFGSGTRLTVV.